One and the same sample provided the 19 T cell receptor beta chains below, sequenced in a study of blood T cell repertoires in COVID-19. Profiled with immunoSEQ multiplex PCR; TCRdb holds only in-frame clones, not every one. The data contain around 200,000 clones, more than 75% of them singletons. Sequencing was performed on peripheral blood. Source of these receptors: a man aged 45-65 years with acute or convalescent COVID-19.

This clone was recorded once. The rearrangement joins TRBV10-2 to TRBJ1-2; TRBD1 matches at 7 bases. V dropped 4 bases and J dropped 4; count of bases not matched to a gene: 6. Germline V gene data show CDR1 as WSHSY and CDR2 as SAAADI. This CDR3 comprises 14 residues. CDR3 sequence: CASSGGQLSYGYTF. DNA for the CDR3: TGCGCCAGCAGTGGGGGACAGCTCTCCTATGGCTACACCTTC.

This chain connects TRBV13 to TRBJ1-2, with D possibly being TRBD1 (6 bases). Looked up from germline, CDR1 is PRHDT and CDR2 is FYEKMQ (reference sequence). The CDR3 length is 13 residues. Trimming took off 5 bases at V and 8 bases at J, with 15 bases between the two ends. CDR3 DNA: TGTGCCAGCAGCGCGAGGGGGGGCGGAGGCTACACCTTC. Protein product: CASSARGGGGYTF.

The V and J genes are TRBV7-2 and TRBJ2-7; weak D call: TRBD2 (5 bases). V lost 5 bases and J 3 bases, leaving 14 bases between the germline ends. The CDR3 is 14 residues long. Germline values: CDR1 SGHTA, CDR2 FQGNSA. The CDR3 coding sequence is TGTGCCAGCAGCGTTGGACCTAGCCTCTACGAGCAGTACTTC. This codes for CASSVGPSLYEQYF. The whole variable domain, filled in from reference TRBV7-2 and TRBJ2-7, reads GAGVSQSPSNKVTEKGKDVELRCDPISGHTALYWYRQSLGQGLEFLIYFQGNSAPDKSGLPSDRFSAERTGGSVSTLTIQRTQQEDSAVYLCASSVGPSLYEQYFGPGTRLTVT.

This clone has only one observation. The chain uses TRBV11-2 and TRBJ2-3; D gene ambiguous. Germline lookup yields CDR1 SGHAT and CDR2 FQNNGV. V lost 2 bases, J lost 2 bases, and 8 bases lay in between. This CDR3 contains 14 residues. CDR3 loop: CASSLRRVTDTQYF. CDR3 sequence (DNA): TGTGCCAGCAGCTTACGTCGAGTCACAGATACGCAGTATTTT. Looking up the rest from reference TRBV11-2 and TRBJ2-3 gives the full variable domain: EAGVAQSPRYKIIEKRQSVAFWCNPISGHATLYWYQQILGQGPKLLIQFQNNGVVDDSQLPKDRFSAERLKGVDSTLKIQPAKLEDSAVYLCASSLRRVTDTQYFGPGTRLTVL.

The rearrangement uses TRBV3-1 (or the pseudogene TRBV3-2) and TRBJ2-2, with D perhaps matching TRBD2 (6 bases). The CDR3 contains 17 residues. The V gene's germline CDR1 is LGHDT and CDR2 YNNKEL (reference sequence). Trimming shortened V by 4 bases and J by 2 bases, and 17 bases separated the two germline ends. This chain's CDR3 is CASSPESGQGNTGELFF. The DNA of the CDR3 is TGTGCCAGCAGCCCAGAGAGCGGGCAGGGTAACACCGGGGAGCTGTTTTTT.

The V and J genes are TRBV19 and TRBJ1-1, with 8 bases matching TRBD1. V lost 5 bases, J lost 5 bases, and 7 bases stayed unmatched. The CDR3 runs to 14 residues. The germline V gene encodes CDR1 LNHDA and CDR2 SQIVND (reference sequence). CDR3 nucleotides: TGTGCCAGTAGTCCTCGACAGGGGCGGACTGAAGCTTTCTTT. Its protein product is CASSPRQGRTEAFF. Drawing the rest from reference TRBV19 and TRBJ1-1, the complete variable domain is DGGITQSPKYLFRKEGQNVTLSCEQNLNHDAMYWYRQDPGQGLRLIYYSQIVNDFQKGDIAEGYSVSREKKESFPLTVTSAQKNPTAFYLCASSPRQGRTEAFFGQGTRLTVV.

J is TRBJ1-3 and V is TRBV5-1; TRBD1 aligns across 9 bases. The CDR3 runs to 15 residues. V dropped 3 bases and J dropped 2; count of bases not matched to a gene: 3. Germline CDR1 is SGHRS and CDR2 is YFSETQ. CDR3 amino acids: CASSSTGGAGNTIYF. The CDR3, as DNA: TGCGCCAGCAGCTCGACAGGGGGAGCTGGAAACACCATATATTTT.

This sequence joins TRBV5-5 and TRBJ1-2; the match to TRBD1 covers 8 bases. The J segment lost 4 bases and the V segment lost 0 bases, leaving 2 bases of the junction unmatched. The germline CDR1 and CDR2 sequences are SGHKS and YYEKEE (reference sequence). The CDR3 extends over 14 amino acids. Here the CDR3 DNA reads TGTGCCAGCAGCTTGGGGACAGGGATCTATGGCTACACCTTC. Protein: CASSLGTGIYGYTF.

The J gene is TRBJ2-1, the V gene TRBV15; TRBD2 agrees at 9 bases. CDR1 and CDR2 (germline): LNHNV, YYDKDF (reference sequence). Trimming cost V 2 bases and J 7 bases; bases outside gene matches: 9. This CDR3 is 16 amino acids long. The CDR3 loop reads CATSRPLAGGWNEQFF. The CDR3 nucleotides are TGTGCCACCAGCAGACCACTTGCGGGGGGGTGGAATGAGCAGTTCTTC.

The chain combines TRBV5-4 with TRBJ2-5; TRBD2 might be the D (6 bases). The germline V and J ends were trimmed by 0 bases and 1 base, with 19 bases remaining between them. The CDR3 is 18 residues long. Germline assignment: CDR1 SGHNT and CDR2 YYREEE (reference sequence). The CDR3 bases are TGTGCCAGCAGCTTGGGCATCGCCCGGGACTTTCTCCAAGAGACCCAGTACTTC. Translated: CASSLGIARDFLQETQYF.

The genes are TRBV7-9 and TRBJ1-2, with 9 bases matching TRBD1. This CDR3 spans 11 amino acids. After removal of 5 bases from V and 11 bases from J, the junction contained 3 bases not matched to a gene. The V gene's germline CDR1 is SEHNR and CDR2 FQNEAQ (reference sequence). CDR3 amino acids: CASSVDRGYTF. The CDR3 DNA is TGTGCCAGCAGCGTCGACAGGGGGTACACCTTC.

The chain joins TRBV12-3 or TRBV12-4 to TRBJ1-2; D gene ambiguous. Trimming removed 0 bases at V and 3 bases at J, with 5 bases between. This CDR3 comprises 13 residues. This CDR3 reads CASSLARYYGYTF. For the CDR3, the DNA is TGTGCCAGCAGTTTAGCCAGATACTATGGCTACACCTTC.

CDR3 bases: TGTGCCAGCTCACCCTCGGGGACAGTGAACACTGAAGCTTTCTTT. Amino acid sequence: CASSPSGTVNTEAFF. The chain links TRBV18 to TRBJ1-1, with 7 bases lining up with TRBD1. CDR3 size: 15 residues. From germline, CDR1 is KGHSH and CDR2 LQKENI. V dropped 3 bases and J dropped 0; count of bases not matched to a gene: 4.

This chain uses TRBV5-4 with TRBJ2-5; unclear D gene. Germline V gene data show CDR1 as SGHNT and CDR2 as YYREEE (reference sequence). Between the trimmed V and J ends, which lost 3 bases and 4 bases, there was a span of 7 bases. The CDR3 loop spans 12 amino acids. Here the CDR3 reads CASSWPGETQYF. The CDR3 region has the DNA TGTGCCAGCAGCTGGCCTGGAGAGACCCAGTACTTC.

For the CDR3, the DNA is TGTGCCAGCAGCGTAGGCAGGTGGTCTCCCGATGAAAAACTGTTTTTT. It is translated as CASSVGRWSPDEKLFF. The chain links TRBV9 to TRBJ1-4; D is ambiguous. The V gene's germline CDR1 is SGDLS and CDR2 YYNGEE. CDR3 length equals 16 residues. The V end lost 0 bases, the J end lost 6 bases, and 15 bases lay between the germline ends.

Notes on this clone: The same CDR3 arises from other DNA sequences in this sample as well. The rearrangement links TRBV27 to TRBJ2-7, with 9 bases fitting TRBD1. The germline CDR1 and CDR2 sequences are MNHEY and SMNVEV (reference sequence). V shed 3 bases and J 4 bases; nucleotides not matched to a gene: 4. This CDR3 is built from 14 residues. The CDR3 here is CASSFQQGAYEQYF. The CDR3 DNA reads TGTGCCAGCAGTTTCCAACAGGGGGCTTACGAGCAGTACTTC.

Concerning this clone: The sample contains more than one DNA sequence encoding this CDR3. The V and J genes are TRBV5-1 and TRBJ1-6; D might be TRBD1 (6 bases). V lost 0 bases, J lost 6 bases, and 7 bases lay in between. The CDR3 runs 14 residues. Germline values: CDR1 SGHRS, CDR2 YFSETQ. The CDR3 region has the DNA TGCGCCAGCAGCTTGGGGGACACTAATTCACCCCTCCACTTT. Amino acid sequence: CASSLGDTNSPLHF.

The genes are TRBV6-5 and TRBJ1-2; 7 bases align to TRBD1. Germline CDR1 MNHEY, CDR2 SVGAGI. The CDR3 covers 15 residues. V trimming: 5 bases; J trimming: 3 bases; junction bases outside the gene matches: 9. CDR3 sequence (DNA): TGTGCCAGCAGTATATTCCCCGGGACAGACTATGGCTACACCTTC. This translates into CASSIFPGTDYGYTF.

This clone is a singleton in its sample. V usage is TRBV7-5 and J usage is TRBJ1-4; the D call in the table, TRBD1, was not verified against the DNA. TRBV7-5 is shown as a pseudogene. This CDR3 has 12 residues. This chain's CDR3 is CVRSPKGGKLFF. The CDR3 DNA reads TGTGTCAGAAGCCCCAAAGGGGGAAAACTGTTTTTT.